The T cell receptor beta chain described here comes from a study of post-analysis software for immune sequencing data. Carried by the TCR beta cDNA libraries were unique molecular identifiers. TCRdb passed the PCR reads through MiXCR, listing each CDR3 protein once. The sample yields 750,000 to 950,000 distinct CDR3 sequences, roughly 46% seen once. Study-wide points: Samples made in the same batch grouped tightly together by F measure.

This clonotype was recorded a few times. Its antigen is not identified. The receptor's source is a girl aged 5-17 years with multiple sclerosis. The specimen was blood.

CDR3 in amino acids: CSVSPGTGVNQPQHF. The CDR3 DNA reads as TGCAGCGTTTCCCCTGGGACAGGGGTAAATCAGCCCCAGCATTTT. The chain combines TRBV29-1 with TRBJ1-5; 10 nucleotides match TRBD1. With V trimmed by 5 bases and J by 4 bases, 8 bases remained unmatched. The CDR3 covers 15 residues. The germline V gene encodes CDR1 SQVTM and CDR2 ANQGSEA. The whole variable domain, remainder taken from reference TRBV29-1 and TRBJ1-5, is SAVISQKPSRDICQRGTSLTIQCQVDSQVTMMFWYRQQPGQSLTLIATANQGSEATYESGFVIDKFPISRPNLTFSTLTVSNMSPEDSSIYLCSVSPGTGVNQPQHFGDGTRLSIL.